Reported below is one T cell receptor beta chain. These data come from a study of blood T cell repertoires in COVID-19. Study context: Sample material is recorded as cDNA or gDNA derived from T cells, B-cell-depleted T cells, or PBMCs.

Sequencing was performed with immunoSEQ multiplex PCR; in TCRdb, only in-frame clones are kept and a portion is missing. The data contain 310,000 or so clones, around nine tenths of them seen just once; the ten biggest clones take up about 1.2%. Input material: peripheral blood. This TCR was sampled from a man between 65 and 79 years old with acute or convalescent COVID-19.

The CDR3 sequence: CASSQGQYNSPLHF. CDR3 nucleotides: TGTGCCAGCAGCCAAGGACAATATAATTCACCCCTCCACTTT. The chain has TRBV4-2 and TRBJ1-6; no reliable D call. The CDR3 runs 14 residues. Per the germline V gene, CDR1 is LGHNA and CDR2 is YNFKEQ. Trimming took 1 base from V and 4 from J, leaving 5 bases between them.